This T cell receptor (beta chain) came from a study of STAT5B mutations in CD4+ large granular lymphocyte leukemia. As for the study in general: The CDR3 'QG' motif was associated with a particular HLA allele among healthy donors. Study-level results: Patient CD4-sorted repertoires stayed more clonal than healthy ones after leukemic-clone removal.

Sequenced by immunoSEQ multiplex PCR; TCRdb stores in-frame clones only, minus some. The sample includes more than 30,000 clones, about 88% of them seen just once. This CDR3 is built from 13 residues. The ends were cut back, 2 bases at V and 2 bases at J, with 7 bases in the middle. The germline gives CDR1 SGHTS, CDR2 YDEGEE. Regarding this clone: Its antigen is not known.

V is TRBV5-8 and J is TRBJ1-2, with D hard to call. The sample consisted of CD4+ T cells from blood buffy coats. This TCR derives from a human donor in good health. CDR3 sequence (DNA): TGTGCCAGCAGCTTACTGGGAAACTATGGCTACACCTTC. Its protein is CASSLLGNYGYTF.